Sequencing of this T cell receptor (beta chain) was carried out in a study of long-term antiretroviral therapy in people with HIV. Study results and caveats: The range of CDR3 lengths in HIV repertoires proved narrower than that found in controls. Post-treatment diversity went higher with ART but stayed below transplant donor controls.

This clone was seen only once. The antigen is unknown. Survey-level resolution applied to immunoSEQ assay v3.0. Profiled with immunoSEQ multiplex PCR; TCRdb holds only in-frame clones, not every one. The table includes under 50,000 clones, 85% to 90% detected once. The ends were cut back, 2 bases at V and 1 base at J, with 5 bases in the middle. CDR1 SNHLY and CDR2 FYNNEI come from the germline V gene. CDR3 length: 14 amino acids. The clonotype comes from a woman between 45 and 60 years old with HIV. This specimen consisted of unsorted PBMCs, obtained 3.1 years after starting antiretroviral therapy. The gene calls are TRBV2 and TRBJ2-2; D gene uncertain. The CDR3 DNA sequence: TGTGCCAGCAGTGAATCCAGGAACACCGGGGAGCTGTTTTTT. Amino acid sequence: CASSESRNTGELFF.